These 4 T cell receptor beta chains originate from one sample sequenced in a study of early T cells in non-severe SARS-CoV-2 infection. Each CDR3 protein is one row after TCRdb ran MiXCR on the 5' RACE reads. The sample shows tens of thousands of distinct CDR3 sequences, under 15% of them seen only once. Here the sequenced sample was whole blood, taken at baseline. The receptors were sampled from an adult who was a healthcare worker with PCR-confirmed SARS-CoV-2 infection or an uninfected control (not recorded which).

This clonotype was seen repeatedly, ten times or more. V usage is TRBV20-1 and J usage is TRBJ2-1; TRBD2 matches 10 bases. With V trimmed by 3 bases and J by 4 bases, 6 bases remained unmatched. CDR3 length equals 15 residues. Germline V gene lookup returns CDR1 DFQATT and CDR2 SNEGSKA (reference sequence). CDR3 nucleotides: TGCAGTGCTAGCAAGGGACTAGCGACTTACAATGAGCAGTTCTTC. It is translated as CSASKGLATYNEQFF.

The J gene is TRBJ2-7, the V gene TRBV6-5; D is ambiguous. The V gene lost 6 bases and the J gene lost 3 bases, with 24 bases spanning the gap. The CDR3 is 17 amino acids. Germline CDR1 MNHEY, CDR2 SVGAGI. The CDR3 is CASSHLGSDQLGYEQYF. The CDR3 nucleotides are TGTGCCAGCAGCCACCTGGGCAGTGACCAATTGGGCTACGAGCAGTACTTC.

The V call is TRBV4-3, the J call TRBJ1-6; no clear D gene. Trimming took off 6 bases at V and 0 bases at J, with 12 bases between the two ends. CDR1 is LGHNA and CDR2 is YSLEER in the germline V gene. The CDR3 totals 16 residues. For the CDR3, the DNA is TGCGCCAGCAGTCGGGAGCGGAGCTCCTATAATTCACCCCTCCACTTT. Protein sequence: CASSRERSSYNSPLHF.

V is TRBV7-9 and J is TRBJ2-3; D unclear. Germline-derived CDR1 and CDR2 are SEHNR and FQNEAQ (reference sequence). V shed 0 bases and J shed 2 bases, with 9 bases lying between them. This CDR3 comprises 15 residues. CDR3 amino acids: CASSLATPSTDTQYF. The DNA of the CDR3 is TGTGCCAGCAGCTTAGCTACCCCCTCCACAGATACGCAGTATTTT.